This TCR beta chain was captured in a study of regulatory T cells in long-lasting Graves disease. The CDR3 totals 17 residues. After removal of 8 bases from V and 2 bases from J, the junction contained 13 bases not matched to a gene. In germline, CDR1 is MNHEY, CDR2 SMNVEV (reference sequence). iRepertoire HTBI primers and Arm-PCR of CDR3 regions built TCR beta libraries. TCRdb re-derived calls from the multiplex PCR reads in MiXCR, one entry per CDR3 protein. The data hold 420,000 or so distinct CDR3 sequences, with less than 20% observed a single time. Time point noted: newly diagnosed GD, antithyroid drugs for less than 3 months. From PBMCs, RNA was extracted and then used to make the TCR library. Separately, the same data were catalogued under a study of T cells in Graves' hyperthyroidism and ophthalmopathy.

This chain connects TRBV27 to TRBJ2-7; 12 bases agree with TRBD2. The TCR was taken from a woman younger than 30 with Graves disease. This specimen consisted of peripheral blood mononuclear cells (PBMCs), obtained at new diagnosis, from a patient treated with antithyroid drugs. The CDR3 sequence: CASQAQGLAGGPYEQYF. The CDR3 DNA follows: TGTGCCAGCCAGGCCCAGGGGCTAGCGGGAGGGCCCTACGAGCAGTACTTC.